These 27 T cell receptor beta chains came from one sample sequenced in a study of T cell responses to AZD1222 COVID-19 vaccine. TCRdb's copy holds only in-frame clones and misses some; the assay was immunoSEQ multiplex PCR. The sample consists of 140,000 to 150,000 clones, 80% to 85% of them appearing once. Sequenced here: peripheral blood, sampled on day 0 of MenACWY control vaccination. Receptor source: an adult in good health.

The genes are TRBV11-2 and TRBJ1-3; D is undetermined. The ends were cut back, 1 base at V and 0 bases at J, with 13 bases in the middle. Germline assignment: CDR1 SGHAT and CDR2 FQNNGV. The CDR3 has 17 residues. The CDR3 nucleotides read TGTGCCAGCAGCTTAGCTGGTTCAGGTACCTCTGGAAACACCATATATTTT. Translation: CASSLAGSGTSGNTIYF.

This clone occurred once. V and J are TRBV5-1 and TRBJ2-1; either TRBD1 or TRBD2 may supply D (5 bases each). The ends were cut back, 0 bases at V and 5 bases at J, with 9 bases in the middle. Germline V gene lookup returns CDR1 SGHRS and CDR2 YFSETQ. The CDR3 has 14 amino acids. Written as DNA, the CDR3 is TGCGCCAGCAGCTTGGGGGACGAACACAATGAGCAGTTCTTC. It is translated as CASSLGDEHNEQFF.

The V call is TRBV9, the J call TRBJ2-7, with 9 nucleotides matching TRBD1. Germline V gives CDR1 SGDLS, CDR2 YYNGEE. V dropped 2 bases and J dropped 3; count of bases not matched to a gene: 3. There are 14 residues in the CDR3. The chain's CDR3 is CASSVGTGFYEQYF. CDR3 coding DNA: TGTGCCAGCAGCGTGGGGACAGGGTTCTACGAGCAGTACTTC.

This clone was seen just once. V gene TRBV2 combines with J gene TRBJ2-7, with D hard to call. Looked up from germline, CDR1 is SNHLY and CDR2 is FYNNEI. The CDR3 is 12 residues long. V gave up 4 bases and J gave up 6 bases, with 10 bases separating them. For the CDR3, the DNA is TGTGCCAGCAGTGGCCTAAGCAGCGAGCAGTACGTC. It is translated as CASSGLSSEQYV.

The CDR3 loop is CASSRLGQGSTDTQYF. The CDR3 coding sequence is TGTGCCAGCAGCCGCTTGGGACAGGGGAGCACAGATACGCAGTATTTT. This chain connects TRBV3-1 (or the pseudogene TRBV3-2) to TRBJ2-3; TRBD1 matches 10 bases. CDR1 LGHDT and CDR2 YNNKEL come from the germline V gene (reference sequence). The CDR3 loop spans 16 amino acids. The trim removed 4 bases at V and 0 bases at J, leaving 4 bases unmatched.

The gene calls are TRBV6-5 and TRBJ2-1; tentatively, D is TRBD2 (6 bases). V shed 0 bases and J shed 5 bases, with 14 bases lying between them. Per the germline V gene, CDR1 is MNHEY and CDR2 is SVGAGI. CDR3 length: 16 amino acids. Here the CDR3 DNA reads TGTGCCAGCAGTTACTCGTCCACACTAGCTCACAATGAGCAGTTCTTC. Translated: CASSYSSTLAHNEQFF.

This clone occurred a few times. The chain is built from TRBV29-1 and TRBJ2-2; TRBD1 matches 8 bases. V was pared by 3 bases and J by 7 bases, with 4 bases of the junction left unmatched. The CDR3 contains 13 residues. Germline CDR1 is SQVTM and CDR2 is ANQGSEA. CDR3 in amino acids: CSVDQGAGGELFF. Written as DNA, the CDR3 is TGCAGCGTTGACCAGGGGGCGGGCGGGGAGCTGTTTTTT.

The chain joins TRBV7-9 to TRBJ1-5, with D unclear. The V and J ends lost 1 base and 6 bases respectively, with 7 bases between them. The length of the CDR3 is 13 residues. Germline values: CDR1 SEHNR, CDR2 FQNEAQ (reference sequence). The CDR3 coding sequence is TGTGCCAGCAGCTTAGGCCCGGGTCAGCCCCAGCATTTT. Amino acids: CASSLGPGQPQHF.

This sequence joins TRBV6-5 and TRBJ2-1, with 9 bases fitting TRBD1. The CDR3 is made up of 14 amino acids. Losses at the gene ends were 11 bases for V and 3 bases for J; bases not matched to a gene: 8. CDR1 is MNHEY and CDR2 is SVGAGI in the germline V gene. This CDR3 reads CALRDRAHYNEQFF. The CDR3 nucleotides are TGTGCCCTGAGGGACAGGGCCCACTACAATGAGCAGTTCTTC.

The V gene is TRBV19, the J gene TRBJ2-7, with a tentative D call TRBD1 (6 bases). The CDR3 contains 14 residues. Between the trimmed V and J ends, which lost 5 bases and 3 bases, there was a span of 14 bases. From germline, CDR1 is LNHDA and CDR2 SQIVND (reference sequence). CDR3 residues: CASSSRRGNYEQYF. The CDR3 nucleotides read TGTGCCAGTAGTTCCCGCAGGGGAAACTACGAGCAGTACTTC.

The chain uses TRBV6-1 and TRBJ2-1; D unclear. V dropped 3 bases and J dropped 4 bases, with 13 bases sitting between them. This CDR3 is built from 15 residues. Germline V gene sequence: CDR1 MNHNS, CDR2 SASEGT. CDR3 protein: CASSDPSSPYNEQFF. CDR3 nucleotides: TGTGCCAGCAGTGACCCTAGTTCACCATACAATGAGCAGTTCTTC.

J is TRBJ1-5 and V is TRBV6-5, with TRBD1 matching 10 bases. The CDR3 is 15 amino acids. Germline values: CDR1 MNHEY, CDR2 SVGAGI. J gave up 6 bases and V 5 bases, and 7 bases lay outside the gene matches. This CDR3 reads CASSTGQGGSQPQHF. In DNA form, the CDR3 reads TGTGCCAGCAGTACTGGACAGGGGGGAAGTCAGCCCCAGCATTTT.

This clone has only a few counts. The gene calls are TRBV18 and TRBJ2-2; weak D call: TRBD1 (6 bases). V was clipped by 4 bases and J by 3 bases, with 12 bases between them. Looked up from germline, CDR1 is KGHSH and CDR2 is LQKENI. The CDR3 is 15 amino acids. CDR3 nucleotides: TGTGCCAGCTCACAACCGGACAGACACACCGGGGAGCTGTTTTTT. It translates to CASSQPDRHTGELFF.

This clone is labeled as medium-sized. This rearrangement joins TRBV6-5 to TRBJ2-6, with 7 positions matching TRBD1. The CDR3 contains 15 residues. Trimming at V came to 5 bases and at J to 2 bases, leaving 3 bases not matched to a gene. Germline lookup yields CDR1 MNHEY and CDR2 SVGAGI. In DNA form, the CDR3 reads TGTGCCAGCAGTCAGACAGGGACTGGGGCCAACGTCCTGACTTTC. This gives the protein CASSQTGTGANVLTF.

This clone was detected a few times. This chain joins TRBV7-8 and TRBJ1-1, with 7 positions matching TRBD1. This CDR3 is built from 15 residues. The germline gives CDR1 SGHVS, CDR2 FQNEAQ. With 3 bases clipped from V and 1 base from J, the junction kept 5 bases outside the gene matches. The CDR3 spells CASSLFGTANTEAFF. The CDR3 nucleotides are TGTGCCAGCAGCTTGTTCGGGACAGCGAACACTGAAGCTTTCTTT. Full variable domain (rest looked up from reference TRBV7-8 and TRBJ1-1): GAGVSQSPRYKVAKRGQDVALRCDPISGHVSLFWYQQALGQGPEFLTYFQNEAQLDKSGLPSDRFFAERPEGSVSTLKIQRTQQEDSAVYLCASSLFGTANTEAFFGQGTRLTVV.

The chain employs TRBV27 and TRBJ1-2, with 7 bases matching TRBD1. Germline V gene lookup returns CDR1 MNHEY and CDR2 SMNVEV (reference sequence). CDR3 length: 15 amino acids. J was trimmed by 2 bases and V by 0 bases; bases with no gene match: 3. The DNA of the CDR3 is TGTGCCAGCAGTTTATCGGTACAGGGGAACTATGGCTACACCTTC. Translated, it gives CASSLSVQGNYGYTF.

V and J are TRBV6-5 and TRBJ2-3; TRBD2 aligns across 9 bases. Germline V gene sequence: CDR1 MNHEY, CDR2 SVGAGI. CDR3 size: 14 residues. V was clipped by 4 bases and J by 6 bases; unmatched bases: 5. The CDR3 DNA sequence: TGTGCCAGCAGTTCGCGGGGGGGCTGGGATACGCAGTATTTT. Amino acid sequence: CASSSRGGWDTQYF.

This chain connects TRBV9 to TRBJ2-1; the match to TRBD2 covers 14 bases. The junction had 7 bases not matched to a gene; V was cut back by 7 bases and J by 4 bases. Germline V CDR1 and CDR2: SGDLS, YYNGEE. The CDR3 is 16 amino acids. The CDR3 loop reads CASSRTSGGSYNEQFF. The DNA for the CDR3 is TGTGCCAGCTCCCGGACTAGCGGGGGGTCGTACAATGAGCAGTTCTTC.

V usage is TRBV11-2 and J usage is TRBJ2-7; TRBD1 agrees at 7 bases. The germline gives CDR1 SGHAT, CDR2 FQNNGV. V was clipped by 3 bases and J by 2 bases; unmatched bases: 4. The CDR3 loop spans 14 amino acids. The CDR3 is CASSFGTVTYEQYF. CDR3 nucleotide sequence: TGTGCCAGCAGCTTTGGGACAGTAACCTACGAGCAGTACTTC. Full variable domain (missing parts from reference TRBV11-2 and TRBJ2-7): EAGVAQSPRYKIIEKRQSVAFWCNPISGHATLYWYQQILGQGPKLLIQFQNNGVVDDSQLPKDRFSAERLKGVDSTLKIQPAKLEDSAVYLCASSFGTVTYEQYFGPGTRLTVT.

This chain links TRBV27 with TRBJ1-2; perhaps TRBD1 as D (5 bases). The CDR3 has 15 amino acids. From germline, CDR1 is MNHEY and CDR2 SMNVEV (reference sequence). The V end was cut by 0 bases, the J end by 6 bases, with 14 bases between. CDR3: CASSLSKPGPNGYTF. CDR3 DNA: TGTGCCAGCAGTTTATCGAAACCGGGACCTAATGGCTACACCTTC.

The V gene is TRBV18, the J gene TRBJ1-6; TRBD1 aligns across 10 bases. Germline V gives CDR1 KGHSH, CDR2 LQKENI. This CDR3 region has 19 residues. The ends lost 3 bases at V and 7 bases at J; junction bases unmatched: 15. The CDR3 protein is CASSPIHGTGVGRNSPLHF. CDR3 in DNA: TGTGCCAGCTCACCTATTCACGGGACAGGGGTTGGAAGGAATTCACCCCTCCACTTT.

DNA for the CDR3: TGTGCCAGCAGCTTACGTGGAGATACTGAAGCTTTCTTT. This encodes CASSLRGDTEAFF. The J gene is TRBJ1-1, the V gene TRBV7-9; D not resolved. The length of the CDR3 is 13 residues. Trimming removed 2 bases from V and 5 bases from J, with 9 bases in between. CDR1 and CDR2 (germline): SEHNR, FQNEAQ (reference sequence).

The CDR3 nucleotides read TGTGCCAGCAGCCCAAGGGCGGGGGACACTGAAGCTTTCTTT. Its protein product is CASSPRAGDTEAFF. The chain links TRBV7-6 to TRBJ1-1, with D possibly TRBD1 on 5 matching bases. Trimming took 5 bases from V and 3 from J, leaving 13 bases between them. The CDR3 totals 14 residues. The germline V gene has CDR1 SGHVS and CDR2 FNYEAQ.

The chain joins TRBV28 to TRBJ2-2, with a weak D call TRBD1 (5 bases). The CDR3 is 12 amino acids. With 6 bases removed from V and 6 bases from J, the gap between germline ends came to 8 bases. CDR1 and CDR2 (germline): MDHEN, SYDVKM. CDR3 amino acids: CASRKTAGELFF. The CDR3 DNA follows: TGTGCCAGCAGGAAGACAGCCGGGGAGCTGTTTTTT.

This sequence joins TRBV4-1 and TRBJ1-1; D may be TRBD1 (6 bases). The CDR3 has 17 residues. Germline values: CDR1 MGHRA, CDR2 YSYEKL. Trimming took off 4 bases at V and 0 bases at J, with 18 bases between the two ends. Written as DNA, the CDR3 is TGCGCCAGCAGCCCCGGAATATCGACAGGTTTGAACACTGAAGCTTTCTTT. It is translated as CASSPGISTGLNTEAFF.

V gene TRBV9 combines with J gene TRBJ2-7; D is possibly TRBD1 (5 bases). Germline V lookup: CDR1 SGDLS, CDR2 YYNGEE. The ends were cut back, 3 bases at V and 1 base at J, with 8 bases in the middle. This CDR3 has 13 amino acids. CDR3 sequence (DNA): TGTGCCAGCAGCGGTAGGGGATCCTACGAGCAGTACGTC. This codes for CASSGRGSYEQYV.

This chain joins TRBV5-4 and TRBJ1-2, with TRBD1 identical over 10 bases. Germline V gene sequence: CDR1 SGHNT, CDR2 YYREEE (reference sequence). The CDR3 covers 14 residues. J gave up 7 bases and V 4 bases, and 7 bases lay outside the gene matches. The DNA for the CDR3 is TGTGCCAGCAGCGGATCCGGGACAGGGGCTGGCTACACCTTC. Translated, it gives CASSGSGTGAGYTF.